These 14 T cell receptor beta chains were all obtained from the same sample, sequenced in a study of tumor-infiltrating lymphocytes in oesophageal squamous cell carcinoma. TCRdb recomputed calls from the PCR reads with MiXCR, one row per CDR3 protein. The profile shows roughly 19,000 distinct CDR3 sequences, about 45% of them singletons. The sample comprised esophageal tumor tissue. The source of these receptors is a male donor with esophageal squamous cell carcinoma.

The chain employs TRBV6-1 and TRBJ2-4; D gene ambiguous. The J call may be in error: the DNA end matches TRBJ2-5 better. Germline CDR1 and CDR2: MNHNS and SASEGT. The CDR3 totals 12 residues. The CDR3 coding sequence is TGTGCCAGCAGTGAAGCGCGAGAGACCCAGTACTTC. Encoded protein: CASSEARETQYF.

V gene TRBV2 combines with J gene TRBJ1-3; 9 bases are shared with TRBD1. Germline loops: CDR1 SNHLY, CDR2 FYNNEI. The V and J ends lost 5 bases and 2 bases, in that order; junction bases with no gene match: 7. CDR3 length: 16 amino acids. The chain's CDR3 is CASSSPGQGTGNTIYF. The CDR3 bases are TGTGCCAGCAGTAGTCCGGGACAGGGTACTGGAAACACCATATATTTT. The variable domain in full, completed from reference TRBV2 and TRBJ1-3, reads EPEVTQTPSHQVTQMGQEVILRCVPISNHLYFYWYRQILGQKVEFLVSFYNNEISEKSEIFDDQFSVERPDGSNFTLKIRSTKLEDSAMYFCASSSPGQGTGNTIYFGEGSWLTVV.

CDR3 sequence (DNA): TGTGCCAGCAGCCACGGACAGGGTGGGGGAGATACGCAGTATTTT. It specifies CASSHGQGGGDTQYF. The J gene is TRBJ2-3, the V gene TRBV7-2; 8 bases agree with TRBD1. The germline V gene has CDR1 SGHTA and CDR2 FQGNSA. The CDR3 contains 15 residues. V was pared by 5 bases and J by 5 bases, with 9 bases of the junction left unmatched.

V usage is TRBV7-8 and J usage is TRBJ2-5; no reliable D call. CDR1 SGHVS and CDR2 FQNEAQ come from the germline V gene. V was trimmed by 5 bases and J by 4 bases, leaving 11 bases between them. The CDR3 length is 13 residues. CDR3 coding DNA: TGTGCCAGCAGCCCGATCTCGGGAGAGACCCAGTACTTC. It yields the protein CASSPISGETQYF. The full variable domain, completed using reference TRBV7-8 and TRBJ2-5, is GAGVSQSPRYKVAKRGQDVALRCDPISGHVSLFWYQQALGQGPEFLTYFQNEAQLDKSGLPSDRFFAERPEGSVSTLKIQRTQQEDSAVYLCASSPISGETQYFGPGTRLLVL.

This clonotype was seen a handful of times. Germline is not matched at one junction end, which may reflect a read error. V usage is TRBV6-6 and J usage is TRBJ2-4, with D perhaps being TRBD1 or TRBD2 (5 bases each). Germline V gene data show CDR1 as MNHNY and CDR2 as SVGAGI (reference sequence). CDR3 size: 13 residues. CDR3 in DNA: TGTGCCAGCAGTTACTCGATCGGGCAGGGACGGTTCTTC. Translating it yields CASSYSIGQGRFF.

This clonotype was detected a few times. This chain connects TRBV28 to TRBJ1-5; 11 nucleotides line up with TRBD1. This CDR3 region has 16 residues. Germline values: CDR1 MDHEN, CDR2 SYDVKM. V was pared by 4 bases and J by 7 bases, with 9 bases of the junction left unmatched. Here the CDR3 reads CASSSPGQGAEQPQHF. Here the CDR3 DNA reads TGTGCCAGCAGTTCACCAGGACAGGGGGCGGAACAGCCCCAGCATTTT.

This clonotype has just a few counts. The CDR3 protein is CASSSQGDQPQHF. For the CDR3, the DNA is TGTGCCAGTAGTTCGCAGGGGGACCAGCCCCAGCATTTT. The chain joins TRBV19 to TRBJ1-5, with 7 bases that match TRBD1. V shed 5 bases and J 7 bases; nucleotides not matched to a gene: 5. This CDR3 contains 13 residues. The V gene's germline CDR1 is LNHDA and CDR2 SQIVND (reference sequence).

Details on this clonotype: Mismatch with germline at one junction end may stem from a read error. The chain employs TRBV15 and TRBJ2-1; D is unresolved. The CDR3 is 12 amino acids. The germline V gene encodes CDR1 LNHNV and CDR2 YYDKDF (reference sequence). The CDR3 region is CATSIAPNQQFF. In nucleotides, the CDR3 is TGTGCCACCAGCATAGCTCCCAATCAGCAGTTCTTC. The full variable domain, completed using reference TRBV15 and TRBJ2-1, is DAMVIQNPRYQVTQFGKPVTLSCSQTLNHNVMYWYQQKSSQAPKLLFHYYDKDFNNEADTPDNFQSRRPNTSFCFLDIRSPGLGDTAMYLCATSIAPNQQFFGPGTRLTVL.

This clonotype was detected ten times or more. CDR3 region: CASSLQGGVTEAFF. In DNA form, the CDR3 reads TGTGCCAGCAGTCTGCAGGGGGGGGTCACTGAAGCTTTCTTT. The chain combines TRBV6-1 with TRBJ1-1; TRBD1 agrees at 7 bases. The CDR3 consists of 14 residues. J lost 4 bases, V lost 5 bases, and 7 bases had no gene match. CDR1 and CDR2 (germline): MNHNS, SASEGT.

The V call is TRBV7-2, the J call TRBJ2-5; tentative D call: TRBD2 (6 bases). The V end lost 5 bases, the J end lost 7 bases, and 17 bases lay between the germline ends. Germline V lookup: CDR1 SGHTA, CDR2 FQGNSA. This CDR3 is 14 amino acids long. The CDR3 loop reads CASSTAGTVVTQYF. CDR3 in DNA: TGTGCCAGCAGCACTGCGGGGACGGTGGTGACCCAGTACTTC. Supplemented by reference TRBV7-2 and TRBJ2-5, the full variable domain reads GAGVSQSPSNKVTEKGKDVELRCDPISGHTALYWYRQSLGQGLEFLIYFQGNSAPDKSGLPSDRFSAERTGGSVSTLTIQRTQQEDSAVYLCASSTAGTVVTQYFGPGTRLLVL.

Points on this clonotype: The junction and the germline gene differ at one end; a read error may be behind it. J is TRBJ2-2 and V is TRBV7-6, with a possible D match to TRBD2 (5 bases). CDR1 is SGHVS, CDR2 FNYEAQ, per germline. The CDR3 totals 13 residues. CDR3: CASSLGGTGELFF. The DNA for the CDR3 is TGTGCTAGCAGCTTAGGAGGCACCGGGGAGCTGTTTTTT.

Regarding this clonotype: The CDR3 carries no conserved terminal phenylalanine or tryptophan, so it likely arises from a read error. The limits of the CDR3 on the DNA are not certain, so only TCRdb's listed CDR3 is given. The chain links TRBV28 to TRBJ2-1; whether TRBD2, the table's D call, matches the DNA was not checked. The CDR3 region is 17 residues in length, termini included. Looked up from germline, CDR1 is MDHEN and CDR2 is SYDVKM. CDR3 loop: CASSFGWNFNSPLHFGN.

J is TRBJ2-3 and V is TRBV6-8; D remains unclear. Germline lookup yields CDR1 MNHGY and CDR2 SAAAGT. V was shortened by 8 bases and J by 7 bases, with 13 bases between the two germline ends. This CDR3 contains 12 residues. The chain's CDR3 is CASASSGYTQYF. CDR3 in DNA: TGTGCCAGCGCATCCTCGGGTTATACGCAGTATTTT.

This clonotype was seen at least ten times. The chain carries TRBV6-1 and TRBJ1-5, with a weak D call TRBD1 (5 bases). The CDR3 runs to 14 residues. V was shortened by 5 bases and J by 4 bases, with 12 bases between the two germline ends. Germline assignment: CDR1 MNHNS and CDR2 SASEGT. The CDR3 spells CASSPVTANQPQHF. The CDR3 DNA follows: TGTGCCAGCAGTCCTGTGACAGCAAATCAGCCCCAGCATTTT.